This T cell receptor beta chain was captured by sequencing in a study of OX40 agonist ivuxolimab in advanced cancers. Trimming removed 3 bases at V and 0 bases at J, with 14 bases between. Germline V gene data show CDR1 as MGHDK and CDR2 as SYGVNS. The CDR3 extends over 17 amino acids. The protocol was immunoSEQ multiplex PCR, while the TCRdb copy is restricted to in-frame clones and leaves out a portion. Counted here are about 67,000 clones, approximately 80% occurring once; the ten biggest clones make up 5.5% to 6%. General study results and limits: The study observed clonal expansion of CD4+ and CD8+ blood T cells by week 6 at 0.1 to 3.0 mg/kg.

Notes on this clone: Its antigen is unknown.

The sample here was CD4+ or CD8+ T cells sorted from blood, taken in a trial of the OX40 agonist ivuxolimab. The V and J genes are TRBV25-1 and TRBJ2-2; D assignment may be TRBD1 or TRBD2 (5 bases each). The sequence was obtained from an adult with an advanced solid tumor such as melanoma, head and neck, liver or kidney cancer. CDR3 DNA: TGTGCCAGCAGTGAGCCTACCGGGACGGCGAACACCGGGGAGCTGTTTTTT. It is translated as CASSEPTGTANTGELFF.